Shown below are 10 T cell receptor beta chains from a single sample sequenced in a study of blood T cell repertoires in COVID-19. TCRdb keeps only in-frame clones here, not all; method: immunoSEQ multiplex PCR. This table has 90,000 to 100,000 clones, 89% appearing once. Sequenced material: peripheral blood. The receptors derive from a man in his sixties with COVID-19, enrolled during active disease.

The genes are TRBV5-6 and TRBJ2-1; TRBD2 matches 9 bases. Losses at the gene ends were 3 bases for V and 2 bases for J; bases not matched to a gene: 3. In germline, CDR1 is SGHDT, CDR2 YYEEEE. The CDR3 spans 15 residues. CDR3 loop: CASSSLAGPYNEQFF. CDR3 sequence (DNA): TGTGCCAGCAGCTCCCTAGCGGGACCCTACAATGAGCAGTTCTTC.

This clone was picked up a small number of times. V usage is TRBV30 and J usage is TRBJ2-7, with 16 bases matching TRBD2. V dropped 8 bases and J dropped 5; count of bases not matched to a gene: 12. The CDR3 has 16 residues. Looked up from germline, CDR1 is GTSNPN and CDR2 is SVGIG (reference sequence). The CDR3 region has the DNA TGTGCCGGGGGACTAGCGGGAGGGCCTGCCGGGGACGAGCAGTACTTC. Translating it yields CAGGLAGGPAGDEQYF.

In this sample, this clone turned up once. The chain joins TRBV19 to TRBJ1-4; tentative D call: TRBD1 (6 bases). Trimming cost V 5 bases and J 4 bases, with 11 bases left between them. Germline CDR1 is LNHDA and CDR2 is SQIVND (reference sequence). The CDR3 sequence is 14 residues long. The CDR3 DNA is TGTGCCAGTAGTGAAGACAGGTTTAATGAAAAACTGTTTTTT. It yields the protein CASSEDRFNEKLFF.

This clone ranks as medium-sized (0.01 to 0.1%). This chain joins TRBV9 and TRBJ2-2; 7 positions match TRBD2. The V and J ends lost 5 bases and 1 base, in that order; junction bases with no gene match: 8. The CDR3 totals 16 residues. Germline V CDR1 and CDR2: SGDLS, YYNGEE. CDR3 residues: CASRSGTSENTGELFF. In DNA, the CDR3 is TGTGCCAGCAGGTCCGGAACTAGCGAGAACACCGGGGAGCTGTTTTTT. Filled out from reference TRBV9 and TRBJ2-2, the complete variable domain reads DSGVTQTPKHLITATGQRVTLRCSPRSGDLSVYWYQQSLDQGLQFLIQYYNGEERAKGNILERFSAQQFPDLHSELNLSSLELGDSALYFCASRSGTSENTGELFFGEGSRLTVL.

The CDR3 nucleotides are TGTGCCTGGAATACAGGGCTTGATTCACCCCTCCACTTT. Amino acid sequence: CAWNTGLDSPLHF. This chain connects TRBV30 to TRBJ1-6; D possibly corresponds to TRBD1 (6 bases). V shed 4 bases and J shed 8 bases, with 12 bases lying between them. The V gene's germline CDR1 is GTSNPN and CDR2 SVGIG (reference sequence). This CDR3 is built from 13 residues.

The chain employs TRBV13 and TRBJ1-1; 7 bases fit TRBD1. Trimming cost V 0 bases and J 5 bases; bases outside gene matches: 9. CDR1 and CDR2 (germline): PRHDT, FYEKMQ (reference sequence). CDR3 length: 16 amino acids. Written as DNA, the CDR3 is TGTGCCAGCAGCTTAGGGCAGGGGGTCCTTGATACTGAAGCTTTCTTT. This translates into CASSLGQGVLDTEAFF.

CDR3 bases: TGTGCCAGCAGCTCCGTTCCAGCTCCGGGACTGGGCCACTACGAGCAGTACTTC. Residues: CASSSVPAPGLGHYEQYF. V and J are TRBV11-3 and TRBJ2-7, with D possibly being TRBD2 (6 bases). V lost 4 bases and J 3 bases, leaving 25 bases between the germline ends. This CDR3 contains 18 residues. The V gene's germline CDR1 is SGHNT and CDR2 YENEEA.

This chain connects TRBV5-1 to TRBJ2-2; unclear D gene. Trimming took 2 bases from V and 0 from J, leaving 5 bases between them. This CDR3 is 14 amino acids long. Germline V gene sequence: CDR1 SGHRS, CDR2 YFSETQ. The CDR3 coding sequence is TGCGCCAGCAGCTTTATCTCGAACACCGGGGAGCTGTTTTTT. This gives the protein CASSFISNTGELFF.

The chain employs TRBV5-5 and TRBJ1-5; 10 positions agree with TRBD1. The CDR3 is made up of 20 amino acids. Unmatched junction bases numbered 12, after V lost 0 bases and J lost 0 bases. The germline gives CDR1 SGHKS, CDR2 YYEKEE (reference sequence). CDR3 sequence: CASSLAGGTGDKSSNQPQHF. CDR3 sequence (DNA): TGTGCCAGCAGCTTGGCGGGAGGGACAGGGGACAAATCTAGCAATCAGCCCCAGCATTTT.

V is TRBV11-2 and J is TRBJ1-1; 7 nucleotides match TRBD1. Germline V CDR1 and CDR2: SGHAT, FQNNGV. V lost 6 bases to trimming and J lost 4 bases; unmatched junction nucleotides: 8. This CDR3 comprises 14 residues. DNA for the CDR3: TGTGCCAGCAGTTTTACAGGGGACGGCACTGAAGCTTTCTTT. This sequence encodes CASSFTGDGTEAFF.